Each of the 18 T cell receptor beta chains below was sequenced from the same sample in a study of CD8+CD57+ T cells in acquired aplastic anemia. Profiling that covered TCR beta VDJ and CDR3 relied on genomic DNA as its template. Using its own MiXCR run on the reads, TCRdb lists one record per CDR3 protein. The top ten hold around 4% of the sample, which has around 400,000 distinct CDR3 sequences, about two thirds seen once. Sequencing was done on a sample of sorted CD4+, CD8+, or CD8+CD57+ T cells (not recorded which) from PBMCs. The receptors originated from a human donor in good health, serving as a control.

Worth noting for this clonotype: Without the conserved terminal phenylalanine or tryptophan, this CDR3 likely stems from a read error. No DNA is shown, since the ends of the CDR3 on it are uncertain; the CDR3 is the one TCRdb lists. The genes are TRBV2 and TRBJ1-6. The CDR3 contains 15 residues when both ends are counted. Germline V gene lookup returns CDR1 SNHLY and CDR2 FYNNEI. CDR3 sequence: CASSGAGNSDSFFRL.

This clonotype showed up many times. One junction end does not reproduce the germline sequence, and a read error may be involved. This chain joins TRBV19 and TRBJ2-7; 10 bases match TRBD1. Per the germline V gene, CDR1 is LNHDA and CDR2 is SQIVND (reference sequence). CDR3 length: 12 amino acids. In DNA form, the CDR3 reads TGTGCCAGTAGCCCGGGACAGGGGCTCATCTTCTTC. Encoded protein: CASSPGQGLIFF.

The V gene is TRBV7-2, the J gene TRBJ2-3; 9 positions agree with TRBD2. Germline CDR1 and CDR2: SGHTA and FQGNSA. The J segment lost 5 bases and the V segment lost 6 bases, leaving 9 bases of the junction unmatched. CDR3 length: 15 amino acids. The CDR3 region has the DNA TGTGCCAGCAGATCTGGCGGGGGGGTGGGAGATACGCAGTATTTT. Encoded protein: CASRSGGGVGDTQYF.

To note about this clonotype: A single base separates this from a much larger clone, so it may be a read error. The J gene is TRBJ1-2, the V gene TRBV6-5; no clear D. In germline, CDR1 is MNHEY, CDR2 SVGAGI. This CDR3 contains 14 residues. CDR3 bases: TGTGCCAGCAGGTTACAGAGGTTAAACTATGGCCACACCTTC. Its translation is CASRLQRLNYGHTF.

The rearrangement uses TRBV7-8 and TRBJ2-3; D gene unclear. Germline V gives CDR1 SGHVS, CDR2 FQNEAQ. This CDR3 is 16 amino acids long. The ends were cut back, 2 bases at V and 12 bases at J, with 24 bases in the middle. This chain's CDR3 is CASSLIRDTDTQYQYF. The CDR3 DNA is TGTGCCAGCAGCTTAATCAGAGACACAGATACGCAGTATCAGTATTTT. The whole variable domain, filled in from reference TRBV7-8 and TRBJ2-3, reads GAGVSQSPRYKVAKRGQDVALRCDPISGHVSLFWYQQALGQGPEFLTYFQNEAQLDKSGLPSDRFFAERPEGSVSTLKIQRTQQEDSAVYLCASSLIRDTDTQYQYFGPGTRLTVL.

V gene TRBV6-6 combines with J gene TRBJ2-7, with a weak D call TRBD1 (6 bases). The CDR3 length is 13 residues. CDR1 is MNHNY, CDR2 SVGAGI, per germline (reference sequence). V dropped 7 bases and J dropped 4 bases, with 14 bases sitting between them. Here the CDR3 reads CASTPSQGYEQYF. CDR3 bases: TGTGCCAGCACGCCTTCCCAGGGGTACGAGCAGTACTTC.

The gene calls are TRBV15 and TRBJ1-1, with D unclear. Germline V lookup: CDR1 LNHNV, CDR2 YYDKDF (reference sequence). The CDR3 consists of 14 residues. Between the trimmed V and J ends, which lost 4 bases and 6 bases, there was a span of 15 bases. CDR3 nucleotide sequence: TGTGCCACCAGCACACGCCCCCCCGCCGCTGAAGCTTTCTTT. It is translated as CATSTRPPAAEAFF.

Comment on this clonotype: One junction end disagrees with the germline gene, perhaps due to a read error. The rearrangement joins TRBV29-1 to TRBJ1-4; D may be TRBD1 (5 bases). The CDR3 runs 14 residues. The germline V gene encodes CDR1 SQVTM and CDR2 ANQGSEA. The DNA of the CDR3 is TGCAGCGTTGGACTGGCGCGGGGCGGTGAAAAACTGTTGTTT. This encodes CSVGLARGGEKLLF.

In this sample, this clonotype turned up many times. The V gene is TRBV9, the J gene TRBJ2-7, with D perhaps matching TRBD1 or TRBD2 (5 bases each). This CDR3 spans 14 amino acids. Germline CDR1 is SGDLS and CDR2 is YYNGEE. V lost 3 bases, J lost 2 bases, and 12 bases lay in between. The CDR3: CASSDRDVAYEQYF. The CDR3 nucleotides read TGTGCCAGCAGCGACCGGGACGTAGCCTACGAGCAGTACTTC. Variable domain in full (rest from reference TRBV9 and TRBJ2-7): DSGVTQTPKHLITATGQRVTLRCSPRSGDLSVYWYQQSLDQGLQFLIQYYNGEERAKGNILERFSAQQFPDLHSELNLSSLELGDSALYFCASSDRDVAYEQYFGPGTRLTVT.

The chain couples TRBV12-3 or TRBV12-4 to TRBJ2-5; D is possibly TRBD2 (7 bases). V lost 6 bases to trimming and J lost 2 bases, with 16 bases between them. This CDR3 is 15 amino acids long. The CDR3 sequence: CASRDTAGAQETQYF. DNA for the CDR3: TGTGCCAGCAGAGATACCGCGGGGGCTCAAGAGACCCAGTACTTC.

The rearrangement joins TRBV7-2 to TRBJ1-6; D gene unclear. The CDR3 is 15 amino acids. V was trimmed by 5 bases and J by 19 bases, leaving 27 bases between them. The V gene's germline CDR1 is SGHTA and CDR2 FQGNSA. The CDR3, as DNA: TGTACCAGCAGCAATACCCAGCAGGCGGGAGATACGCAGCACTTT. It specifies CTSSNTQQAGDTQHF.

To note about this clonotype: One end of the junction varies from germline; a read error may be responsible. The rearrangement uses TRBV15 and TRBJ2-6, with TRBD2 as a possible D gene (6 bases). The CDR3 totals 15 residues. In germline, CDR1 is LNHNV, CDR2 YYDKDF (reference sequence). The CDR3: CATSVGGTGANVLAF. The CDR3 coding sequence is TGTGCCACCAGCGTAGGTGGGACTGGGGCCAACGTCCTTGCTTTC.

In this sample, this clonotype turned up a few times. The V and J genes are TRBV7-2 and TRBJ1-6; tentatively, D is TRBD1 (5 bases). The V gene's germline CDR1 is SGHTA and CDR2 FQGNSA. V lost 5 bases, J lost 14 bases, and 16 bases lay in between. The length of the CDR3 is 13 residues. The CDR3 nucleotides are TGTGCCAGCAGCACCCCGGGACGGGGAACCCTCCACTTT. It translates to CASSTPGRGTLHF.

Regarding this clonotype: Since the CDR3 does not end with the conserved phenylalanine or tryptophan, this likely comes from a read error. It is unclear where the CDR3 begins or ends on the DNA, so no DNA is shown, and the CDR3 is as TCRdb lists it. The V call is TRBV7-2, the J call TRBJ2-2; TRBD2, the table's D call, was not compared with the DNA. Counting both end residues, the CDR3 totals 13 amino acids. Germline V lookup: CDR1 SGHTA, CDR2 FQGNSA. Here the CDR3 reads CASSLDRLAGEGG.

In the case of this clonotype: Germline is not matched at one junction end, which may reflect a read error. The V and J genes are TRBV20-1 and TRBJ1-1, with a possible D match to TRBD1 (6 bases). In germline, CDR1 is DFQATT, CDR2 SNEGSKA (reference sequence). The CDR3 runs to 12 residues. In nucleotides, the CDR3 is TGCAGTGCTAAGGGGGGCCCTGGTGAAACTTTCTTT. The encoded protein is CSAKGGPGETFF.

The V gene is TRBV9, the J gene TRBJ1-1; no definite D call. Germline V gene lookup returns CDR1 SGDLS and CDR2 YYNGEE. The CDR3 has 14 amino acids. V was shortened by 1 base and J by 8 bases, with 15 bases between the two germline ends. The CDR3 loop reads CASSVLSGPGEAFF. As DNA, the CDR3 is TGTGCCAGCAGCGTACTCAGCGGTCCCGGGGAAGCTTTCTTT.

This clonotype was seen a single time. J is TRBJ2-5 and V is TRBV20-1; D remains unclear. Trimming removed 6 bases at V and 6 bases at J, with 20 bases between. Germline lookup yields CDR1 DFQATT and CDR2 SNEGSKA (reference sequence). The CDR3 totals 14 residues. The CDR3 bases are TGCAGTGCGAGCATAGGGTCAAGATTCAAGACCCAGTACTTC. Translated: CSASIGSRFKTQYF.

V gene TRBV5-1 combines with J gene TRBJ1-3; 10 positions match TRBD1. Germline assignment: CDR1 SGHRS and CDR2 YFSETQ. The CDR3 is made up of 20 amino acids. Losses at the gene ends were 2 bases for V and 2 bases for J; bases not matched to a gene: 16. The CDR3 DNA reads TGCGCCAGCAGCTTTCAAGGGACAGGGGCTGGGTCGGCTGCTGGAAACACCATATATTTT. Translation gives CASSFQGTGAGSAAGNTIYF.